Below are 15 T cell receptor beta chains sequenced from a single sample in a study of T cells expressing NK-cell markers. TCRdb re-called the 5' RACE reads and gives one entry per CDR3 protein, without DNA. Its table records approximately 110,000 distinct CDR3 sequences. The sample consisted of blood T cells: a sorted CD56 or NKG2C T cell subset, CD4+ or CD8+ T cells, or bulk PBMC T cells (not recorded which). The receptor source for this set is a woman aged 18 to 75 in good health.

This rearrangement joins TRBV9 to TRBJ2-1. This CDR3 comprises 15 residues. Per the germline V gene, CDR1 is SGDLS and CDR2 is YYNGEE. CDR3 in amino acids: CASSVDGVPYNEQFF.

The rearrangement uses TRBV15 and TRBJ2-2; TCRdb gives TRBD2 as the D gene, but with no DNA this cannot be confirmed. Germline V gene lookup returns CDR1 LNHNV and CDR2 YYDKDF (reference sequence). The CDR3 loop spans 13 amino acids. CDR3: CATGLAGSGELFF.

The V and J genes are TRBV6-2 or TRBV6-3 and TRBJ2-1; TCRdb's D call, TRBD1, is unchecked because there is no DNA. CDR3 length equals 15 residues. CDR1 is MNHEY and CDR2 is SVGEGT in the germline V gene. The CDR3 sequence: CASSYPTGHYNEQFF.

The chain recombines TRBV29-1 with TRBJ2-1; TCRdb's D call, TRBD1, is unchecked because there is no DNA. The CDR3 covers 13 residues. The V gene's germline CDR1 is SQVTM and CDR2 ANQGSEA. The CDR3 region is CSGLGQGYNEQFF.

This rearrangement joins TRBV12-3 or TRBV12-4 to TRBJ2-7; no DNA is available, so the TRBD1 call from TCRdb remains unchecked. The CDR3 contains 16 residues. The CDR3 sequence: CASSFFLGRGVYEQYF.

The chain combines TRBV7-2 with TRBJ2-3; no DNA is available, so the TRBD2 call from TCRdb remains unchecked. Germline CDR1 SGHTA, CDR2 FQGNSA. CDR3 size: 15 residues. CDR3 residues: CASSLTSGGTDTQYF.

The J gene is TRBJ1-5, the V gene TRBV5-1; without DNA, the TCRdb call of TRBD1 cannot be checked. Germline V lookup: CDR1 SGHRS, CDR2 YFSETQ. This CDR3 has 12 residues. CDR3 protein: CASSSGGGPQHF.

The CDR3 loop reads CASSLEAGVTYNEQFF. The genes are TRBV11-2 and TRBJ2-1; TCRdb indicates TRBD2, and absent DNA this call remains unverified. From germline, CDR1 is SGHAT and CDR2 FQNNGV. This CDR3 contains 16 residues.

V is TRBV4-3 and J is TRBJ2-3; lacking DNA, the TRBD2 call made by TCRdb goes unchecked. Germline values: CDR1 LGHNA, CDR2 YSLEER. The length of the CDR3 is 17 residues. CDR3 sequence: CASSQDLADSGTDTQYF.

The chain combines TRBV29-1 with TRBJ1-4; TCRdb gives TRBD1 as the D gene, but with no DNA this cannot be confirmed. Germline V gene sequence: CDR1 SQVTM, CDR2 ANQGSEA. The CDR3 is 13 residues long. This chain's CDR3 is CSVPQEDSEKLFF.

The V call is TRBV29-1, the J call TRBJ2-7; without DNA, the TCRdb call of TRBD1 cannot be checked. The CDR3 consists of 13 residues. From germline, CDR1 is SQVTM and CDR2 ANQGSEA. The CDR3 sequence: CSVMLDRGYEQYF.

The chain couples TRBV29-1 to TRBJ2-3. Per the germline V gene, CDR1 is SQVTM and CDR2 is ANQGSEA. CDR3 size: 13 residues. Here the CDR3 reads CSVVSAGADTQYF.

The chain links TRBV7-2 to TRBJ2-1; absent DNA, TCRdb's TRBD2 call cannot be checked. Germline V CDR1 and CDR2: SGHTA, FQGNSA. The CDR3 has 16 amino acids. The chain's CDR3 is CASSPSSSGLYNEQFF. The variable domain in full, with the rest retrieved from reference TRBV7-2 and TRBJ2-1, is GAGVSQSPSNKVTEKGKDVELRCDPISGHTALYWYRQSLGQGLEFLIYFQGNSAPDKSGLPSDRFSAERTGGSVSTLTIQRTQQEDSAVYLCASSPSSSGLYNEQFFGPGTRLTVL.

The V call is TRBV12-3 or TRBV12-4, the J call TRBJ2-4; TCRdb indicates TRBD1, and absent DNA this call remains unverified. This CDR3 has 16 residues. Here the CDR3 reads CASSWDTGLAKNIQYF.

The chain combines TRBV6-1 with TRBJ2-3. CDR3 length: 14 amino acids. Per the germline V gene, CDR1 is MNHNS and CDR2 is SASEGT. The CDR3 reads CASSTEGGTDTQYF.